The clone carrying this TCR beta chain was counted only a few times. Antigen: not known. This record comes from a study of T-cell reconstitution after alpha-beta-depleted transplantation in children. Broader study findings: Reportedly, alpha-beta T cells present about two months post-transplant originated from several hundred expanded clones of graft origin. Surviving recipient cells, namely T cells and thymic progenitors, were the source of high day-60 TCRbeta diversity in some patients. From newly produced T cells came most of the T-cell counts and diversity one year after transplant.

TCRbeta library construction was performed incorporating unique molecular identifiers. TCRdb ran MiXCR on the PCR reads and lists one entry per CDR3 protein. Seen here are some 550,000 distinct CDR3 sequences, 20% to 25% observed once, and the top ten hold roughly an eighth. The clonotype was recovered from a boy younger than two who had a stem cell transplant for acute myeloid leukemia, so the T cells may come from the graft donor. Specimen: PBMCs, mostly from graft donor cells, collected 360 days after TCRalphabeta/CD19-depleted stem cell transplant.

CDR3 sequence: CATSRDRDTSYEQYV. The CDR3 DNA reads TGTGCCACCAGCAGAGATCGGGACACCTCCTACGAGCAGTACGTC. This sequence joins TRBV15 and TRBJ2-7, with a possible D match to TRBD1 (6 bases). V was pared by 0 bases and J by 0 bases, with 9 bases between. This CDR3 is 15 amino acids long. Germline V gene sequence: CDR1 LNHNV, CDR2 YYDKDF (reference sequence).